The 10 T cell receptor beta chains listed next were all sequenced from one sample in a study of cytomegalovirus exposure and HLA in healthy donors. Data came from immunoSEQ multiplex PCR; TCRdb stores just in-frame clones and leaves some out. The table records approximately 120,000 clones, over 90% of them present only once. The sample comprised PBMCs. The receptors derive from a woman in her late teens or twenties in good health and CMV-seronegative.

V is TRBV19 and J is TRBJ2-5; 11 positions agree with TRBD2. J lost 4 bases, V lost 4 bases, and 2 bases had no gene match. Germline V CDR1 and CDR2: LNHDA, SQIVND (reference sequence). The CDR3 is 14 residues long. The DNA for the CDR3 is TGTGCCAGTAGTAGTCTAGCGGGAGGAGAGACCCAGTACTTC. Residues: CASSSLAGGETQYF. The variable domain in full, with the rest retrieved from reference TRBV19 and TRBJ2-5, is DGGITQSPKYLFRKEGQNVTLSCEQNLNHDAMYWYRQDPGQGLRLIYYSQIVNDFQKGDIAEGYSVSREKKESFPLTVTSAQKNPTAFYLCASSSLAGGETQYFGPGTRLLVL.

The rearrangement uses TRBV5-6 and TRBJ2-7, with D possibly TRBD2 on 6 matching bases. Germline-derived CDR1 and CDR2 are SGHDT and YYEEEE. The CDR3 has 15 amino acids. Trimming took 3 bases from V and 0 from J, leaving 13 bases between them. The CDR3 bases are TGTGCCAGCAGCTCCAATTTAGCGGACTCCTACGAGCAGTACTTC. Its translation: CASSSNLADSYEQYF.

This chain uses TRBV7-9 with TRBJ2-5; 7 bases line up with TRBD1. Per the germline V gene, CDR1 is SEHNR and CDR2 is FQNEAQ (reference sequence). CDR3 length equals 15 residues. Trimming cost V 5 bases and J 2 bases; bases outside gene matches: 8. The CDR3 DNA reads TGTGCCAGCAGCAGACCACAGGGGACGCAAGAGACCCAGTACTTC. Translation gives CASSRPQGTQETQYF.

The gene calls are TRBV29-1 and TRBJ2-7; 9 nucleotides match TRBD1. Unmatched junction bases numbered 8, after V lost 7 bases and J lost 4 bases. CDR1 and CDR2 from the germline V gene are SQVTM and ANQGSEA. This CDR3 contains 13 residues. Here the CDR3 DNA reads TGCAGCGCTGCGACAGGGGGTTTGTACGAGCAGTACTTC. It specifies CSAATGGLYEQYF.

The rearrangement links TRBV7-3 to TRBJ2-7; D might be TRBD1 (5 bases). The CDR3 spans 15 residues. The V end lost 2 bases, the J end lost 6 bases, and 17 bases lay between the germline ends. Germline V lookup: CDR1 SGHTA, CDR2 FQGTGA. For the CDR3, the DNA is TGTGCCAGCAGCTTATCGGCAGGGCGGCTTTCCGAGCAGTACTTC. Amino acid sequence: CASSLSAGRLSEQYF.

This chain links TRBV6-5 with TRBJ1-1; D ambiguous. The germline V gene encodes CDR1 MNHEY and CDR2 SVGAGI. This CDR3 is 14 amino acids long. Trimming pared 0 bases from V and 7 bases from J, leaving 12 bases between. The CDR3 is CASSYSIPGGEAFF. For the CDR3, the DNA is TGTGCCAGCAGTTACTCGATTCCGGGAGGTGAAGCTTTCTTT.

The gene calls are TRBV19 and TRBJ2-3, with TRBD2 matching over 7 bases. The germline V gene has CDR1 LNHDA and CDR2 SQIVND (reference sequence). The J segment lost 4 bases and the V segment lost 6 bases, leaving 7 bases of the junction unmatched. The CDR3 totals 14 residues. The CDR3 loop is CASSNGLGADTQYF. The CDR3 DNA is TGTGCCAGTAGCAACGGACTAGGGGCAGATACGCAGTATTTT.

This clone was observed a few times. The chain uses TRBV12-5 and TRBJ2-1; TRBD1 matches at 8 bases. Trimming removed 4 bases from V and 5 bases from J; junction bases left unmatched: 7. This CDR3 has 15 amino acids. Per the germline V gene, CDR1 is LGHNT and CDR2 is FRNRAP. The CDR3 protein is CASGSSGGGNNEQFF. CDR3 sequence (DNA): TGTGCTAGTGGTTCGTCAGGGGGCGGAAACAATGAGCAGTTCTTC.

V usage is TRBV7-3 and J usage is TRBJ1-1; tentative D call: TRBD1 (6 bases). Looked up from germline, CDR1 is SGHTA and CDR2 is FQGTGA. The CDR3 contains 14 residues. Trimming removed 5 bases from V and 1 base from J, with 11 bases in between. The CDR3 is CASSLQGANTEAFF. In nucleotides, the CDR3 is TGTGCCAGCAGCCTACAGGGTGCGAACACTGAAGCTTTCTTT. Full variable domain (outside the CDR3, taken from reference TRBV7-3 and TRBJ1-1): GAGVSQTPSNKVTEKGKYVELRCDPISGHTALYWYRQSLGQGPEFLIYFQGTGAADDSGLPNDRFFAVRPEGSVSTLKIQRTERGDSAVYLCASSLQGANTEAFFGQGTRLTVV.

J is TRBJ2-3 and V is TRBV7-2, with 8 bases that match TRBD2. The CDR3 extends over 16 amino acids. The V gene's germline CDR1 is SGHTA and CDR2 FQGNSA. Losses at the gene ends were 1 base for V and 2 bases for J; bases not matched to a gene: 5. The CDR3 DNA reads TGTGCCAGCAGCTTAGTCCCGGGAGGGACCACAGATACGCAGTATTTT. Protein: CASSLVPGGTTDTQYF. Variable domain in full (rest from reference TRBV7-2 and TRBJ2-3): GAGVSQSPSNKVTEKGKDVELRCDPISGHTALYWYRQSLGQGLEFLIYFQGNSAPDKSGLPSDRFSAERTGGSVSTLTIQRTQQEDSAVYLCASSLVPGGTTDTQYFGPGTRLTVL.